This TCR beta chain appears in the sequencing data of a study of blood T cell repertoires in COVID-19. Overall study context: PBMCs, B-cell-depleted T cells, or T cells were the source of the cDNA or gDNA that made up the material.

V shed 2 bases and J 5 bases; nucleotides not matched to a gene: 6. CDR3 size: 15 residues. The germline CDR1 and CDR2 sequences are WNHNN and SYGVQD (reference sequence). TCRdb keeps only in-frame clones here, not all; method: immunoSEQ multiplex PCR. Of approximately 240,000 clones listed, about 85% were seen once; the top ten hold 5% to 8%. The clonotype originates from a woman aged 55-75 years with active or convalescent COVID-19. V is TRBV10-1 and J is TRBJ1-2, with TRBD1 identical over 9 bases. Source material: peripheral blood. The CDR3 DNA is TGCGCCAGCAGTGAGGGAACAGGGGGCGGTTATGGCTACACCTTC. It specifies CASSEGTGGGYGYTF.